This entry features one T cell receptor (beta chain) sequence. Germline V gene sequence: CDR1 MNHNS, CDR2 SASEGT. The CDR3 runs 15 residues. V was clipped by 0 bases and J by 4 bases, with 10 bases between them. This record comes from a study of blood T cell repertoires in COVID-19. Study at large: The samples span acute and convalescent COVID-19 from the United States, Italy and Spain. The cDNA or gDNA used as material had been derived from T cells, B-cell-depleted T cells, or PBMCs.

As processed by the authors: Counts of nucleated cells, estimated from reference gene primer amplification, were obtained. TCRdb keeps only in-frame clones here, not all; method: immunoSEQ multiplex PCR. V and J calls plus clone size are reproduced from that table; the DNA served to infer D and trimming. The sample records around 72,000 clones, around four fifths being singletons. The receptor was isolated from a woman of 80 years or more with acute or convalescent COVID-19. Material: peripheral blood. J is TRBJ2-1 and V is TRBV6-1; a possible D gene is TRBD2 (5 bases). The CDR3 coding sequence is TGTGCCAGCAGTGAAGCGCGGCTAGCATACAATGAGCAGTTCTTC. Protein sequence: CASSEARLAYNEQFF.